Listed below are T cell receptor beta chains from one sample, sequenced in a study of cytomegalovirus exposure and HLA in healthy donors. The repertoire was sequenced with immunoSEQ multiplex PCR; TCRdb's copy has only in-frame clones and lacks some. This table holds about 130,000 clones, roughly nine tenths found once. The sample taken for sequencing was PBMCs. The receptors shown here come from a woman younger than 30 in good health and CMV-seronegative. Both conserved end residues are part of each CDR3. The D gene is left open where the match is weak. Only some rows state a clone size, as once, few, many or a class for expanded clones.

J gene | CDR3 length | D gene | V gene | clone size | CDR3 protein | CDR3 DNA
TRBJ1-5 | 16 | TRBD1 | TRBV18 | - | CASSPPGQGENQPQHF | TGTGCCAGCTCACCACCGGGACAGGGGGAAAATCAGCCCCAGCATTTT
TRBJ2-7 | 15 | TRBD2 | TRBV5-4 | - | CASSLGTSGTYEQYF | TGTGCCAGCAGCTTGGGGACTAGCGGAACCTACGAGCAGTACTTC
TRBJ1-2 | 16 | - | TRBV9 | - | CASSPQTALANYGYTF | TGTGCCAGCAGCCCCCAGACAGCCCTAGCTAACTATGGCTACACCTTC
TRBJ1-4 | 13 | - | TRBV6-6 | - | CASLDSLYEKLFF | TGTGCCAGCCTTGACAGTTTGTATGAAAAACTGTTTTTT
TRBJ2-3 | 16 | TRBD2 | TRBV7-9 | - | CASTHWASGAPDTQYF | TGTGCCAGCACCCACTGGGCTAGCGGGGCTCCAGATACGCAGTATTTT
TRBJ2-5 | 15 | TRBD1 | TRBV5-1 | - | CASSLTPEGAGTQYF | TGCGCCAGCAGCTTGACCCCAGAGGGGGCCGGGACCCAGTACTTC
TRBJ2-3 | 14 | - | TRBV18 | - | CASSPLRDTDTQYF | TGTGCCAGCTCACCCCTCAGGGACACAGATACGCAGTATTTT
TRBJ2-2 | 14 | - | TRBV6-5 | - | CASSYSRNTGELFF | TGTGCCAGCAGTTACTCCCGTAACACCGGGGAGCTGTTTTTT
TRBJ1-5 | 15 | - | TRBV28 | few | CASRYNRDRNQPQHF | TGTGCCAGCAGATACAACAGGGACCGCAATCAGCCCCAGCATTTT
TRBJ1-6 | 14 | TRBD1 | TRBV6-4 | once | CASSDLGQGGPLHF | TGTGCCAGCAGTGACCTGGGACAGGGTGGTCCCCTCCACTTT
TRBJ2-5 | 16 | TRBD2 | TRBV4-2 | - | CASSGLAGRLQETQYF | TGTGCCAGCAGCGGGTTAGCGGGACGCCTCCAAGAGACCCAGTACTTC
TRBJ2-1 | 13 | - | TRBV6-5 | - | CASSYSSRGEQFF | TGTGCCAGCAGTTACTCCAGCAGGGGTGAGCAGTTCTTC
TRBJ1-5 | 16 | - | TRBV7-8 | - | CASSLGASLSNQPQHF | TGTGCCAGCAGCTTAGGGGCATCACTTAGCAATCAGCCCCAGCATTTT
TRBJ2-1 | 16 | TRBD2 | TRBV9 | - | CASSVVLTSGGNEQFF | TGTGCCAGCAGCGTAGTTTTGACTAGCGGTGGCAATGAGCAGTTCTTC
TRBJ2-7 | 14 | - | TRBV7-2 | - | CASSSSQTVSEQYF | TGTGCCAGCAGCTCCTCTCAGACAGTCTCCGAGCAGTACTTC
TRBJ2-1 | 13 | - | TRBV6-5 | - | CASRRARFNEQFF | TGTGCCAGCAGGAGGGCTCGATTCAATGAGCAGTTCTTC
TRBJ2-1 | 15 | TRBD1 | TRBV7-9 | - | CASRSQGDSYNEQFF | TGTGCCAGCAGATCACAGGGGGACAGCTACAATGAGCAGTTCTTC
TRBJ2-2 | 15 | TRBD1 | TRBV12-5 | once | CASGPGTGSTGELFF | TGTGCTAGTGGCCCCGGGACAGGGAGTACCGGGGAGCTGTTTTTT
TRBJ1-2 | 14 | - | TRBV18 | once | CASSLQGAPRGYTF | TGTGCCAGCTCGCTACAGGGCGCCCCGAGGGGCTACACCTTC
TRBJ1-2 | 13 | - | TRBV4-2 | - | CASSQGQSYGYTF | TGTGCCAGCAGCCAAGGACAAAGCTATGGCTACACCTTC
TRBJ2-7 | 13 | TRBD2 | TRBV27 | - | CASREAGGHEQYF | TGTGCCAGCAGAGAAGCGGGAGGTCACGAGCAGTACTTC
TRBJ2-5 | 13 | TRBD2 | TRBV2 | - | CASSKAGGETQYF | TGTGCCAGCAGTAAGGCGGGGGGAGAGACCCAGTACTTC
TRBJ1-1 | 14 | - | TRBV9 | - | CASSAGWGNTEAFF | TGTGCCAGCAGCGCAGGGTGGGGGAACACTGAAGCTTTCTTT
TRBJ2-5 | 14 | - | TRBV5-1 | - | CASSFTGPQETQYF | TGCGCCAGCAGCTTTACAGGGCCCCAAGAGACCCAGTACTTC
TRBJ2-7 | 15 | - | TRBV30 | - | CALRAGKVQGREQYF | TGTGCCCTGCGGGCGGGAAAGGTCCAGGGACGTGAGCAGTACTTC
TRBJ2-1 | 14 | - | TRBV4-1 | few | CASSQDSGDKAPFF | TGCGCCAGCAGCCAAGATTCTGGGGACAAGGCCCCGTTCTTC
TRBJ2-3 | 16 | TRBD1 | TRBV10-3 | - | CAISPSTGERTDTQYF | TGTGCCATCAGCCCCTCGACAGGGGAACGCACAGATACGCAGTATTTT